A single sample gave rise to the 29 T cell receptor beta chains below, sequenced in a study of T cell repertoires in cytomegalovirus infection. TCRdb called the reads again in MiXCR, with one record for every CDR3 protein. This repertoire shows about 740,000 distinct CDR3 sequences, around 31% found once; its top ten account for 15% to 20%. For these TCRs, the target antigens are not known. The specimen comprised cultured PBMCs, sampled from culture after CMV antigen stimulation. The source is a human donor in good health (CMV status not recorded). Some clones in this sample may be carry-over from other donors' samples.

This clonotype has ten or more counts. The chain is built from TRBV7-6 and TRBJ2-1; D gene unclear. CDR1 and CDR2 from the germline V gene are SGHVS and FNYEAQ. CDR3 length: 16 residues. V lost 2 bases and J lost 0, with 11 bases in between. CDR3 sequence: CASSLKAESSYNEQFF. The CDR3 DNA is TGTGCCAGCAGCTTAAAGGCAGAGAGCTCCTACAATGAGCAGTTCTTC.

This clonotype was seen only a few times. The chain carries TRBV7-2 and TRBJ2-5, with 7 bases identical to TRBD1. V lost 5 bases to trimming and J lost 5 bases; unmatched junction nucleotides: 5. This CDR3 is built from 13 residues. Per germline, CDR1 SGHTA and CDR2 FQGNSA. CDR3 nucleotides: TGTGCCAGCAGCACAGGGGTTCGCGAGACCCAGTACTTC. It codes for CASSTGVRETQYF.

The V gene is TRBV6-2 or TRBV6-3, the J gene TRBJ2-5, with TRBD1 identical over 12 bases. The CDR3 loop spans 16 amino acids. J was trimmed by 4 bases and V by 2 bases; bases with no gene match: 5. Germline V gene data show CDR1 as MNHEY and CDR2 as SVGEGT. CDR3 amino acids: CASSYPLGQGAETQYF. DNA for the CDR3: TGTGCCAGCAGTTACCCCCTGGGACAGGGGGCAGAGACCCAGTACTTC.

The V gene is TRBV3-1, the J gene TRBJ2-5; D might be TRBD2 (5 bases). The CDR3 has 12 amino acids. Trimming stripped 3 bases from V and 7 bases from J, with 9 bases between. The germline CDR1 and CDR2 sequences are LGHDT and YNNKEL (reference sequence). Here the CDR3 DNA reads TGTGCCAGCAGCCACCCAGAGGGGACCCAGTACTTC. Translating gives CASSHPEGTQYF.

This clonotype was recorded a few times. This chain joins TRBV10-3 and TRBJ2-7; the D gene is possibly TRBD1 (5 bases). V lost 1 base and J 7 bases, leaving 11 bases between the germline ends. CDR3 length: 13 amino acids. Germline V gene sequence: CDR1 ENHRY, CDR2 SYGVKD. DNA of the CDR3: TGTGCCATCAGTGAGTTGGCAGGGTTGGAGCAGTACTTC. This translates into CAISELAGLEQYF.

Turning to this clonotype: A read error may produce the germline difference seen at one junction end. The CDR3 sequence: CASHRGPNTGEPFF. The CDR3 DNA sequence: TGTGCCAGTCACAGGGGACCGAACACCGGGGAGCCGTTTTTT. The V gene is TRBV6-2 or TRBV6-3, the J gene TRBJ2-2; TRBD1 aligns across 7 bases. This CDR3 is built from 14 residues. Germline V lookup: CDR1 MNHEY, CDR2 SVGEGT.

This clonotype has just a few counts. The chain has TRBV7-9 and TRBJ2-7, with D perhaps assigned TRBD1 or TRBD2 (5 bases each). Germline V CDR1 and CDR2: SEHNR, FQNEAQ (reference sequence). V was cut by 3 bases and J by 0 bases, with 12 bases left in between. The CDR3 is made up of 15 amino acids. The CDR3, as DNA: TGTGCCAGCAGCTTTGAGAGGGGAAGCTCCTACGAGCAGTACTTC. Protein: CASSFERGSSYEQYF.

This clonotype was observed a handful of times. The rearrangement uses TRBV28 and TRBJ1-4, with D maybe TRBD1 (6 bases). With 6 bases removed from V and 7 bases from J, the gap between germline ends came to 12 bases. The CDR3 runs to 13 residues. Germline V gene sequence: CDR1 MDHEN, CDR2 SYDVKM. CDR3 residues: CASRAGHLEKLFF. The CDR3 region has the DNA TGTGCCAGCAGGGCGGGACACCTTGAAAAACTGTTTTTT.

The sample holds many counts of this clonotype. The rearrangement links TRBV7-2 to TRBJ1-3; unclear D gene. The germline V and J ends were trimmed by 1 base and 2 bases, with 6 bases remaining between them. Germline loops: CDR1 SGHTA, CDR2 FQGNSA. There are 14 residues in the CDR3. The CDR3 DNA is TGTGCCAGCAGCTTAGGGCAGCCTGGAAACACCATATATTTT. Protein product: CASSLGQPGNTIYF.

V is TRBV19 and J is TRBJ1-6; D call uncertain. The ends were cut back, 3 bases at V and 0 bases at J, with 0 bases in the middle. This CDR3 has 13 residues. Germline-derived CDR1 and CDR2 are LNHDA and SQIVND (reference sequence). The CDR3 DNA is TGTGCCAGTAGTATCTCCTATAATTCACCCCTCCACTTT. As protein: CASSISYNSPLHF.

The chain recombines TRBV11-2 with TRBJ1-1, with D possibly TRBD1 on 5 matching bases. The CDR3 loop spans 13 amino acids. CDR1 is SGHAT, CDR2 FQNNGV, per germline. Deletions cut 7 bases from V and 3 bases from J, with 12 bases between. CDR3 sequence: CASTKQDYTEAFF. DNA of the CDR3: TGTGCCAGCACCAAACAGGATTACACTGAAGCTTTCTTT.

The CDR3 sequence: CASSEALESGTQYF. The CDR3 DNA is TGTGCCAGCAGTGAGGCCCTAGAATCAGGGACCCAGTACTTC. This chain uses TRBV2 with TRBJ2-5; D is unresolved. Germline CDR1 SNHLY, CDR2 FYNNEI. Trimming left V 3 bases short and J 7 bases short, with 15 bases between. The CDR3 totals 14 residues.

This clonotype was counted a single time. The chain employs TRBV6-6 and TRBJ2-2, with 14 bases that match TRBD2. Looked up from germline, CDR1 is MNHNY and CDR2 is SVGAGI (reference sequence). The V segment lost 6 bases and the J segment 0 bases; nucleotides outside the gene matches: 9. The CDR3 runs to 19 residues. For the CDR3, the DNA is TGTGCCAGCAGCCCCGGGACTAGCGGGAGTACGGCGAACACCGGGGAGCTGTTTTTT. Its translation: CASSPGTSGSTANTGELFF.

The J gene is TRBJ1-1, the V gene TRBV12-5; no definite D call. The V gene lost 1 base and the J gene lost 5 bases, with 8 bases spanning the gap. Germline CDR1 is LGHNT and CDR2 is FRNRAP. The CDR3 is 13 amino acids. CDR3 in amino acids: CASGLEEGTEAFF. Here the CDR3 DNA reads TGTGCTAGTGGTTTGGAGGAGGGAACTGAAGCTTTCTTT.

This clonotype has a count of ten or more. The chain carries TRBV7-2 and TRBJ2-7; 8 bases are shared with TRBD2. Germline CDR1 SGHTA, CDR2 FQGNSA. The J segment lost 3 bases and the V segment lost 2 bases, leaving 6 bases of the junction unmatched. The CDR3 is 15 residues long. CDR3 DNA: TGTGCCAGCAGCTTATCCGGGGGGGGTATCTACGAGCAGTACTTC. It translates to CASSLSGGGIYEQYF.

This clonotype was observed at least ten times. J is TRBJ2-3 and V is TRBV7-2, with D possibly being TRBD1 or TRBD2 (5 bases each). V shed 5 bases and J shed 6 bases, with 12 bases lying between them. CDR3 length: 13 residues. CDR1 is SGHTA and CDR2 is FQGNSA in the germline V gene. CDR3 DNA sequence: TGTGCCAGCAGCAACAGGTGGGGGGATACGCAGTATTTT. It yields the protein CASSNRWGDTQYF.

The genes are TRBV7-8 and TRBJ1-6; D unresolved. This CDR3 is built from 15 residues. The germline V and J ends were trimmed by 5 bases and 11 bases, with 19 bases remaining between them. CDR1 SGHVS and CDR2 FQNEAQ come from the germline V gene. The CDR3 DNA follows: TGTGCCAGCAGCCGGAGCCGACTTTGGACGGCACCCCTCCACTTT. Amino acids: CASSRSRLWTAPLHF.

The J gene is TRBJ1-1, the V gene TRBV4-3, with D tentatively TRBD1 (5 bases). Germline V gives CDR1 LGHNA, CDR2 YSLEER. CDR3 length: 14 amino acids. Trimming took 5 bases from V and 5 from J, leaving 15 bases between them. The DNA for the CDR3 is TGCGCCAGCAGCGCCGGGGGGGGTGGGACTGAAGCTTTCTTT. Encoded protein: CASSAGGGGTEAFF.

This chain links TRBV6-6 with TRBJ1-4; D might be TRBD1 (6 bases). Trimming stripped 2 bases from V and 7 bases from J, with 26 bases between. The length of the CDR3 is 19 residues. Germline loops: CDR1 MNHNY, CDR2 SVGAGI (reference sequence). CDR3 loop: CASSYGLAGELPRGEKLFF. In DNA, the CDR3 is TGTGCCAGCAGTTACGGGTTGGCAGGGGAACTACCTCGGGGTGAAAAACTGTTTTTT.

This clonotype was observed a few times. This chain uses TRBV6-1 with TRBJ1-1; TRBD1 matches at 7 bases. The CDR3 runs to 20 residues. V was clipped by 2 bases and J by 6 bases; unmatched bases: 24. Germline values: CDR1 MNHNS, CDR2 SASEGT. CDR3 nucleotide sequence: TGTGCCAGCAGTGAAATATCGGACAGGTCCTGGCCACCGGGGGTTCCTGAAGCTTTCTTT. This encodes CASSEISDRSWPPGVPEAFF.

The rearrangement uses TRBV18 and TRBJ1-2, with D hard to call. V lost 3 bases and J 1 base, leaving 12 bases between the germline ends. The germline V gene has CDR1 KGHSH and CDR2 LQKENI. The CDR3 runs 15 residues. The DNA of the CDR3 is TGTGCCAGCTCACCGGAGACGGATCATAACTATGGCTACACCTTC. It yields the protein CASSPETDHNYGYTF.

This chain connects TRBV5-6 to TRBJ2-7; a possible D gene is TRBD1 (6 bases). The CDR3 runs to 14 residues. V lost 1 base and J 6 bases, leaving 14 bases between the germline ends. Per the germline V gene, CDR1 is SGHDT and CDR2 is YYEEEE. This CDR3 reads CASSLSRGAGEQYF. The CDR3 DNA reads TGTGCCAGCAGCTTGTCCAGGGGAGCTGGCGAGCAGTACTTC.

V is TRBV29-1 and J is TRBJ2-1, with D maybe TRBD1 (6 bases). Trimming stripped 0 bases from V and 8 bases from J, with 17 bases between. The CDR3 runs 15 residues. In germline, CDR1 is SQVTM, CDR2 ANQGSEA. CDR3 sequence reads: CSVEDNTGLDHEQFF. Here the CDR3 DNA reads TGCAGCGTTGAAGATAACACAGGGCTAGACCATGAGCAGTTCTTC.

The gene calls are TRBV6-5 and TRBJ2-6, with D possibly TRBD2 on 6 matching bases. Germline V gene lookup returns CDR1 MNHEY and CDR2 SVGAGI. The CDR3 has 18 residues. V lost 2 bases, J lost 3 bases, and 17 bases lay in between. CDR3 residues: CASSYGGTGESGANVLTF. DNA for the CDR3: TGTGCCAGCAGTTACGGAGGGACGGGAGAGAGTGGGGCCAACGTCCTGACTTTC.

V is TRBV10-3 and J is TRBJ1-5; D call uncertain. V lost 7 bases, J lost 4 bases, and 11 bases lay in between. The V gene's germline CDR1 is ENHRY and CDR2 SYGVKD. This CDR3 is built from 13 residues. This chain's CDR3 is CAINGQQNQPQHF. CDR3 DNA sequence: TGTGCCATCAATGGGCAGCAAAATCAGCCCCAGCATTTT.

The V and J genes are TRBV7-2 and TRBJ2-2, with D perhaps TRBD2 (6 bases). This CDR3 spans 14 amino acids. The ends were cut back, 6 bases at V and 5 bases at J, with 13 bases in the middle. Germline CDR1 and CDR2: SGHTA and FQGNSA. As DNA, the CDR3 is TGTGCCAGCAGTGCCGGGAGTCGGACCGGGGAGCTGTTTTTT. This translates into CASSAGSRTGELFF. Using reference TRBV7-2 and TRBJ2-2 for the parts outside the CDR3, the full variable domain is GAGVSQSPSNKVTEKGKDVELRCDPISGHTALYWYRQSLGQGLEFLIYFQGNSAPDKSGLPSDRFSAERTGGSVSTLTIQRTQQEDSAVYLCASSAGSRTGELFFGEGSRLTVL.

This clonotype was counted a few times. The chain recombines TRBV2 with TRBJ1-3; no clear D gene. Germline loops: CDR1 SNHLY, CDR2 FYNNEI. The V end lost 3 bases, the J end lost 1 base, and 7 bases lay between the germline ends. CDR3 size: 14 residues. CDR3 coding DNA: TGTGCCAGCAGTGATGGGAGGTCTGGAAACACCATATATTTT. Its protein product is CASSDGRSGNTIYF. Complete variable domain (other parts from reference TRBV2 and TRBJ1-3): EPEVTQTPSHQVTQMGQEVILRCVPISNHLYFYWYRQILGQKVEFLVSFYNNEISEKSEIFDDQFSVERPDGSNFTLKIRSTKLEDSAMYFCASSDGRSGNTIYFGEGSWLTVV.

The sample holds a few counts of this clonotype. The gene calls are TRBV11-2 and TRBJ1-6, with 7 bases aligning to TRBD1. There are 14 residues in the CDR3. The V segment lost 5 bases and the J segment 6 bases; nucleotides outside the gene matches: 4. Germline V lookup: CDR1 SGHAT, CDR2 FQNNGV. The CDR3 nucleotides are TGTGCCAGCAGCCAGGGACAGATTAATTCACCCCTCCACTTT. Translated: CASSQGQINSPLHF.

CDR3 residues: CASSLGRAGVEETQYF. The CDR3 bases are TGCGCCAGCAGCTTGGGGCGGGCGGGAGTGGAGGAGACCCAGTACTTC. The chain uses TRBV5-1 and TRBJ2-5; 7 positions match TRBD2. The germline CDR1 and CDR2 sequences are SGHRS and YFSETQ. Trimming cost V 0 bases and J 5 bases; bases outside gene matches: 10. The CDR3 covers 16 residues.